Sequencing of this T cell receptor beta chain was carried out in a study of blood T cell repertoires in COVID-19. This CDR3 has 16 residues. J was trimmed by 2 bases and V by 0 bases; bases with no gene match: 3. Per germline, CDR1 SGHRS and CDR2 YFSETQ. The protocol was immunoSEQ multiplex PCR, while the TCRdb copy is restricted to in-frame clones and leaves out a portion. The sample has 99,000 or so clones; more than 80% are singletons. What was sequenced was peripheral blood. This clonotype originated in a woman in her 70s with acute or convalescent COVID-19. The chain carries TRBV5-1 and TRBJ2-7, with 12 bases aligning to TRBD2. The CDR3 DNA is TGCGCCAGCAGCTTGGGGACTAGCGGGAACACCTACGAGCAGTACTTC. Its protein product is CASSLGTSGNTYEQYF.